These T cell receptor beta chains were read from a single sample in a study of cytotoxic CD8 clonotypes in ibrutinib-treated CLL. TCRdb's table, derived via immunoSEQ multiplex PCR, lists solely in-frame clones and lacks some. Of about 140,000 clones in the sample, 80% were seen once. The sample here was PBMCs, taken after 36 months of ibrutinib treatment. The receptors originated from a human donor with chronic lymphocytic leukemia. CDR3s include the opening cysteine and the closing phenylalanine or tryptophan. D genes are given only for firm matches. Clone size is not always given. Where it is, it says once, few, many or a class for expanded clones.

TRBJ1-1 14 . . TRBV6-5 CASTSGGWNTEAFF TGTGCCAGTACCTCGGGGGGGTGGAACACTGAAGCTTTCTTT
TRBJ2-3 14 TRBD1 . TRBV4-1 CASSRQGTTDTQYF TGCGCCAGCAGCCGACAGGGGACCACAGATACGCAGTATTTT
TRBJ1-3 15 . . TRBV5-1 CASSLAQAVGNTIYF TGCGCCAGCAGCTTGGCCCAGGCAGTAGGAAACACCATATATTTT
TRBJ2-1 19 TRBD2 . TRBV4-1 CASSQEELAGVPGYNEQFF TGCGCCAGCAGCCAAGAAGAACTAGCGGGGGTCCCCGGTTACAATGAGCAGTTCTTC
TRBJ2-1 11 . . TRBV6-5 CASSRMDEQFF TGTGCCAGCAGTCGCATGGATGAGCAGTTCTTC
TRBJ2-7 13 . . TRBV11-3 CASSHRESYEQYF TGTGCCAGCAGTCACCGGGAGTCCTACGAGCAGTACTTC
TRBJ1-1 13 . . TRBV7-9 CASNPGRETEAFF TGTGCCAGCAACCCGGGTAGGGAGACTGAAGCTTTCTTT
TRBJ2-7 16 . . TRBV6-5 CASSYFGSRGGYEQYF TGTGCCAGCAGTTACTTCGGCTCCCGAGGTGGCTACGAGCAGTACTTC
TRBJ1-1 13 . . TRBV2 CASSGEVRTEAFF TGTGCCAGCAGTGGGGAAGTGCGCACTGAAGCTTTCTTT
TRBJ2-5 15 . . TRBV14 CASSHRGRSQETQYF TGTGCCAGCAGCCACCGGGGCAGATCTCAAGAGACCCAGTACTTC
TRBJ1-6 13 . . TRBV2 CASSGGYNSPLHF TGTGCCAGCAGTGGGGGGTATAATTCACCCCTCCACTTT
TRBJ2-1 19 TRBD2 . TRBV19 CASRRPGLAGGPSYNEQFF TGTGCCAGTAGGCGCCCGGGACTAGCGGGAGGGCCGTCCTACAATGAGCAGTTCTTC
TRBJ1-1 14 . few TRBV19 CASRPLGTAAEAFF TGTGCCAGTAGACCCCTCGGGACGGCCGCTGAAGCTTTCTTT